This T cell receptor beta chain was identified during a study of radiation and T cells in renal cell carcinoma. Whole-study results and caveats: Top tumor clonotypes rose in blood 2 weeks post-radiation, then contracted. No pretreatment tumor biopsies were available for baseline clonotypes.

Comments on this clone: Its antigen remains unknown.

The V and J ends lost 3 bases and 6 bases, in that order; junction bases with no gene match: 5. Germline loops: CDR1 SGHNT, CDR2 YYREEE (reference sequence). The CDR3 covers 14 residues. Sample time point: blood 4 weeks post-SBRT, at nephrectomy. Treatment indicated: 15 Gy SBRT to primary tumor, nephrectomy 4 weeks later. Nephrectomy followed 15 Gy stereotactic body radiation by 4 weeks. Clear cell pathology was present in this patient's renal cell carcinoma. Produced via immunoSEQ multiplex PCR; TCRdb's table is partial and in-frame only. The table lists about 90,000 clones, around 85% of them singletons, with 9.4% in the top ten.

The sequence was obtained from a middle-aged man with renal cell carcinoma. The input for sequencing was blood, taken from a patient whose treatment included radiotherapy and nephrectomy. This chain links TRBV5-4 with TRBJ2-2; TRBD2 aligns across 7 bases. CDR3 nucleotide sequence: TGTGCCAGCAGCTCGCGGGAGATGGCCGGGGAGCTGTTTTTT. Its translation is CASSSREMAGELFF.